This T cell receptor (beta chain) is drawn from a study of shared clonotypes between healthy human individuals. Study-level findings and limits: Compared with memory subsets, naive subsets generally had larger estimated richness.

CDR1 and CDR2 (germline): LNHDA, SQIVND (reference sequence). Unmatched junction bases numbered 9, after V lost 4 bases and J lost 4 bases. The CDR3 loop spans 16 amino acids. Donors, healthy HIV-negative adults, lacked recent acute infections or vaccinations. The study separated CD4+ cells into CD45RA+ naive and CD45RA-negative memory subsets. Sorted subsets were amplified in replicate PCRs using around 220 ng DNA, 30,000 to 35,000 T cell genomes. Using immunoSEQ multiplex PCR, the repertoire was profiled, and TCRdb retains in-frame clones only, with some absent. This sample carries some 2.3 million clones, 85% to 95% of them seen once, and the ten largest clones take about 0.39%. As regards this clone: Antigen specificity is unknown.

This clonotype was sampled from a man aged 18 to 30 in good health. Some clones in this sample may be carry-over from other donors' samples. Source material: naive CD4+ T cells from PBMCs. The subset was: CD45RA+ positively selected. The chain carries TRBV19 and TRBJ2-5, with TRBD2 matching 10 bases. CDR3 bases: TGTGCCAGTAGTACTCCCCTAGCGGGAGTGGGAGAGACCCAGTACTTC. This codes for CASSTPLAGVGETQYF.